The 6 T cell receptor beta chains below come from one sample, sequenced in a study of immune heterogeneity within non-small cell lung tumors. The template consisted of bulk tumor genomic DNA, with about 0.65 ug used per sample. From each primary tumor, several far-apart biopsies were obtained during surgery. It was patients with untreated, newly diagnosed non-small cell lung cancer who underwent curative surgery. TCR beta CDR3 was amplified by multiplex PCR using 32 V and 13 J primers. From the multiplex PCR reads, TCRdb called clonotypes with MiXCR, one entry per CDR3 protein. The profile shows about 15,000 distinct CDR3 sequences, around 28% of them singletons. The specimen sequenced was lung tumor tissue. Receptors originate from a man aged 40-49 years with non-small cell lung cancer.

This chain links TRBV24-1 with TRBJ1-1; the D is unclear. Germline CDR1 reads KGHDR; CDR2 reads SFDVKD. Trimming removed 3 bases at V and 6 bases at J, with 10 bases between. The CDR3 is 13 residues long. The CDR3 reads CATSDDGISEAFF. CDR3 DNA sequence: TGTGCCACCAGTGATGACGGGATTTCTGAAGCTTTCTTT.

This clonotype was seen repeatedly, ten times or more. V and J are TRBV6-1 and TRBJ1-2; 7 bases align to TRBD1. Germline lookup yields CDR1 MNHNS and CDR2 SASEGT. This CDR3 has 16 amino acids. V lost 5 bases to trimming and J lost 0 bases; unmatched junction nucleotides: 9. CDR3 in amino acids: CASSKLQGVANYGYTF. The DNA for the CDR3 is TGTGCCAGCAGTAAACTTCAGGGGGTAGCTAACTATGGCTACACCTTC.

This clonotype was recorded many times. The chain recombines TRBV10-3 with TRBJ1-3, with 10 bases that match TRBD1. V was clipped by 10 bases and J by 2 bases; unmatched bases: 5. Looked up from germline, CDR1 is ENHRY and CDR2 is SYGVKD. This CDR3 comprises 14 residues. The CDR3: CATGQGSTGNTIYF. CDR3 sequence (DNA): TGTGCCACGGGACAGGGGAGCACTGGAAACACCATATATTTT.

At least ten counts were recorded for this clonotype. CDR3 in DNA: TGCAGCACAAGGACTAGCGGGAGGTATGAGCAGTTCTTC. Protein product: CSTRTSGRYEQFF. The chain couples TRBV29-1 to TRBJ2-1; 14 positions agree with TRBD2. V was clipped by 8 bases and J by 8 bases; unmatched bases: 5. Germline assignment: CDR1 SQVTM and CDR2 ANQGSEA. This CDR3 has 13 residues.

The rearrangement uses TRBV5-4 and TRBJ2-7; D gene uncertain. Germline V gene lookup returns CDR1 SGHNT and CDR2 YYREEE (reference sequence). V lost 6 bases, J lost 4 bases, and 14 bases lay in between. The CDR3 spans 13 residues. CDR3 region: CASTFDRAYEQYF. CDR3 DNA sequence: TGTGCCAGCACCTTCGACCGTGCATACGAGCAGTACTTC.

The rearrangement uses TRBV5-4 and TRBJ1-2; 9 nucleotides match TRBD1. The CDR3 contains 16 residues. J gave up 7 bases and V 0 bases, and 10 bases lay outside the gene matches. Looked up from germline, CDR1 is SGHNT and CDR2 is YYREEE (reference sequence). The CDR3: CASSLEGTGLWFGYTF. The CDR3 nucleotides read TGTGCCAGCAGCTTGGAAGGGACAGGGTTATGGTTTGGCTACACCTTC.